These 25 T cell receptor beta chains were sequenced from one sample in a study of T-cell memory formation after mild COVID-19 (dated by TCRdb to about 2021). The method was 5' RACE. Data came from an Illumina NovaSeq 6000. The public reads were quality trimmed at Q25 with fastp and then assembled into clones with MiXCR by TCRdb, keeping productive beta chains. Each entry is one CDR3 protein sequence, shown with its most common DNA and genes. Within this sample are roughly 450,000 distinct CDR3 sequences, with roughly 18% of them counted one time only. The leading ten clones occupy 20% to 25% of the sample. The sample was PBMCs or a T cell subset sorted from them (not recorded which). The receptors stem from a man aged 18 to 29 who had mild COVID-19 (a few samples of this study predate the infection). The sample titles of this study are shuffled in the database, so cell type and time point are left out; the donor was told from shared clones.

The chain links TRBV5-1 to TRBJ1-2; D is perhaps TRBD1 (6 bases). CDR1 and CDR2 (germline): SGHRS, YFSETQ. The CDR3 loop spans 14 amino acids. With 4 bases removed from V and 2 bases from J, the gap between germline ends came to 12 bases. The CDR3 DNA reads as TGCGCCAGCAGCCCACCGGGACACAACTATGGCTACACCTTC. Its protein product is CASSPPGHNYGYTF.

This clonotype was recorded a few times. J is TRBJ2-6 and V is TRBV6-5; no clear D. This CDR3 spans 13 amino acids. Germline-derived CDR1 and CDR2 are MNHEY and SVGAGI. Deletions cut 2 bases from V and 15 bases from J, with 14 bases between. This CDR3 is CASSYLSTNNLTF. The CDR3 DNA reads TGTGCCAGCAGTTACCTCAGCACGAATAACCTGACTTTC.

This clonotype came up many times. The chain links TRBV12-3 or TRBV12-4 to TRBJ2-1; D is unresolved. The CDR3 is 11 amino acids. V lost 4 bases and J lost 7, with 5 bases in between. CDR3 protein: CASSSFNEQFF. In DNA form, the CDR3 reads TGTGCCAGCAGTTCTTTTAATGAGCAGTTCTTC.

The CDR3 DNA reads TGCGCCAGCAGCTTGAACCCCAGGGGGCAAGACGAGCAGTACTTC. Translated: CASSLNPRGQDEQYF. This chain connects TRBV5-1 to TRBJ2-7, with 8 bases matching TRBD1. Germline V gene data show CDR1 as SGHRS and CDR2 as YFSETQ. The junction had 8 bases not matched to a gene; V was cut back by 1 base and J by 5 bases. This CDR3 region has 15 residues.

This clonotype appeared a few times. The chain employs TRBV6-5 and TRBJ1-2; TRBD1 matches 8 bases. Per germline, CDR1 MNHEY and CDR2 SVGAGI. V lost 4 bases and J lost 8; bases outside the gene matches: 6. The CDR3 loop spans 13 amino acids. CDR3 sequence (DNA): TGTGCCAGCAGTTGGGACAGGATCGACGGCTACACCTTC. Translated, it gives CASSWDRIDGYTF.

The V call is TRBV7-8, the J call TRBJ2-5; 8 bases fit TRBD2. In germline, CDR1 is SGHVS, CDR2 FQNEAQ. V was clipped by 5 bases and J by 5 bases; unmatched bases: 19. The CDR3 totals 18 residues. The CDR3 protein is CASSISWVSGDVGETQYF. In DNA, the CDR3 is TGTGCCAGCAGCATATCCTGGGTTAGCGGGGACGTAGGGGAGACCCAGTACTTC.

This clonotype was seen more than once but under ten times. The rearrangement uses TRBV5-1 and TRBJ1-2; D not resolved. Trimming removed 4 bases at V and 4 bases at J, with 14 bases between. CDR3 length equals 14 residues. Germline CDR1 SGHRS, CDR2 YFSETQ. The CDR3 loop is CASSHSQALYGYTF. The CDR3, as DNA: TGCGCCAGCAGCCATTCGCAGGCCCTCTATGGCTACACCTTC.

This clonotype was detected only a few times. The rearrangement uses TRBV6-6 and TRBJ2-2, with D maybe TRBD2 (6 bases). Trimming took off 6 bases at V and 4 bases at J, with 15 bases between the two ends. The CDR3 covers 15 residues. Germline values: CDR1 MNHNY, CDR2 SVGAGI (reference sequence). CDR3 nucleotides: TGTGCCAGCAGGGCTTGGGGGGTAGGCACCGGGGAGCTGTTTTTT. The encoded protein is CASRAWGVGTGELFF.

This chain connects TRBV6-2 or TRBV6-3 to TRBJ2-4, with D maybe TRBD1 (5 bases). V lost 5 bases to trimming and J lost 8 bases, with 10 bases between them. CDR1 is MNHEY and CDR2 is SVGEGT in the germline V gene. This CDR3 comprises 12 residues. The CDR3 bases are TGTGCCAGCAGTAGCAGGGCGCACATTCAGTACTTC. This gives the protein CASSSRAHIQYF.

This clonotype was observed a handful of times. The rearrangement joins TRBV20-1 to TRBJ2-1; D is undetermined. Germline loops: CDR1 DFQATT, CDR2 SNEGSKA (reference sequence). The CDR3 length is 11 residues. V lost 8 bases to trimming and J lost 7 bases, with 12 bases between them. The CDR3 sequence is CSTEPVNEQFF. The CDR3 bases are TGCAGTACCGAACCGGTAAATGAGCAGTTCTTC.

This clonotype has a handful of counts. The chain uses TRBV7-9 and TRBJ2-5; D possibly matches TRBD1 or TRBD2 (5 bases each). CDR3 length: 15 amino acids. The V gene lost 5 bases and the J gene lost 4 bases, with 17 bases spanning the gap. The V gene's germline CDR1 is SEHNR and CDR2 FQNEAQ (reference sequence). CDR3 coding DNA: TGTGCCAGCAGCCCTCAGGGTTCTGGAGGAGAGACCCAGTACTTC. It is translated as CASSPQGSGGETQYF.

The chain uses TRBV15 and TRBJ2-2, with D perhaps TRBD1 (6 bases). Germline V gene data show CDR1 as LNHNV and CDR2 as YYDKDF (reference sequence). The V end lost 1 base, the J end lost 8 bases, and 20 bases lay between the germline ends. This CDR3 is built from 17 residues. CDR3 in DNA: TGTGCCACCAGCAGAGGGTCTAGGACAGCTCGGACAGGGGAGCTGTTTTTT. Protein: CATSRGSRTARTGELFF.

The chain carries TRBV11-2 and TRBJ1-6, with 9 bases lining up with TRBD1. The CDR3 extends over 15 amino acids. The V gene end was trimmed by 4 bases and the J gene end by 7 bases; junction bases not matched to a gene: 5. The germline V gene encodes CDR1 SGHAT and CDR2 FQNNGV. DNA of the CDR3: TGTGCCAGCAGCTGGGGACAGGGAGGCAATTCACCCCTCCACTTT. This gives the protein CASSWGQGGNSPLHF.

CDR3 sequence: CASSRWGAYQPQHF. DNA of the CDR3: TGTGCCAGCAGCCGGTGGGGGGCATATCAGCCCCAGCATTTT. The rearrangement joins TRBV6-2 or TRBV6-3 to TRBJ1-5; a weak D match, TRBD1 (6 bases). V dropped 6 bases and J dropped 5 bases, with 14 bases sitting between them. The CDR3 is 14 amino acids. CDR1 is MNHEY, CDR2 SVGEGT, per germline.

The rearrangement uses TRBV28 and TRBJ1-1; D is undetermined. Germline V gene data show CDR1 as MDHEN and CDR2 as SYDVKM. V lost 3 bases, J lost 0 bases, and 5 bases lay in between. The CDR3 is made up of 13 amino acids. The chain's CDR3 is CASSFWVNTEAFF. The CDR3 DNA follows: TGTGCCAGCAGTTTTTGGGTGAACACTGAAGCTTTCTTT. The full variable domain, with the rest looked up from reference TRBV28 and TRBJ1-1, is DVKVTQSSRYLVKRTGEKVFLECVQDMDHENMFWYRQDPGLGLRLIYFSYDVKMKEKGDIPEGYSVSREKKERFSLILESASTNQTSMYLCASSFWVNTEAFFGQGTRLTVV.

The table lists this clonotype with a few counts. J is TRBJ2-2 and V is TRBV20-1; possibly TRBD1 or TRBD2 for D (5 bases each). V shed 6 bases and J shed 0 bases, with 8 bases lying between them. This CDR3 has 13 residues. In germline, CDR1 is DFQATT, CDR2 SNEGSKA (reference sequence). CDR3 region: CSAGDPNTGELFF. CDR3 in DNA: TGCAGTGCAGGGGACCCGAACACCGGGGAGCTGTTTTTT.

This chain links TRBV6-2 or TRBV6-3 with TRBJ1-2; D not certain. Trimming took off 7 bases at V and 0 bases at J, with 18 bases between the two ends. The CDR3 spans 16 residues. Per the germline V gene, CDR1 is MNHEY and CDR2 is SVGEGT. The CDR3 spells CASTPDRRRANYGYTF. The CDR3, as DNA: TGTGCCAGCACGCCCGACCGCCGTAGAGCTAACTATGGCTACACCTTC.

This clonotype was counted ten times or more. V gene TRBV12-3 or TRBV12-4 combines with J gene TRBJ1-2; D remains unclear. V lost 2 bases, J lost 9 bases, and 10 bases lay in between. This CDR3 is built from 12 residues. In nucleotides, the CDR3 is TGTGCCAGCAGTTTATCGGTGTTGAGCTACACCTTC. It encodes CASSLSVLSYTF.

The chain carries TRBV7-2 and TRBJ2-1; no clear D gene. This CDR3 has 13 amino acids. Per the germline V gene, CDR1 is SGHTA and CDR2 is FQGNSA. Trimming shortened V by 5 bases and J by 2 bases, and 7 bases separated the two germline ends. The CDR3 loop is CASSHPPYNEQFF. Here the CDR3 DNA reads TGTGCCAGCAGCCACCCCCCCTACAATGAGCAGTTCTTC.

This clonotype was picked up a small number of times. The chain employs TRBV5-1 and TRBJ2-2; TRBD1 aligns across 9 bases. The germline V gene has CDR1 SGHRS and CDR2 YFSETQ. The CDR3 is made up of 16 amino acids. V was clipped by 6 bases and J by 4 bases; unmatched bases: 10. CDR3 loop: CASTVWTGQGTGELFF. CDR3 nucleotides: TGCGCCAGCACCGTATGGACGGGACAGGGCACCGGGGAGCTGTTTTTT.

The chain couples TRBV7-6 to TRBJ2-5; weak D call: TRBD2 (5 bases). This CDR3 comprises 13 residues. Looked up from germline, CDR1 is SGHVS and CDR2 is FNYEAQ. V lost 5 bases to trimming and J lost 5 bases, with 12 bases between them. CDR3: CASSPARGETQYF. CDR3 in DNA: TGTGCCAGCAGCCCGGCCCGAGGGGAGACCCAGTACTTC.

There are many counts of this clonotype. This chain connects TRBV6-5 to TRBJ2-1; 9 positions agree with TRBD2. V dropped 0 bases and J dropped 6; count of bases not matched to a gene: 3. The germline CDR1 and CDR2 sequences are MNHEY and SVGAGI. CDR3 length: 15 amino acids. The CDR3 loop is CASSYSRGGGNEQFF. CDR3 bases: TGTGCCAGCAGTTACTCCCGCGGGGGGGGCAATGAGCAGTTCTTC.

With respect to this clonotype: Since the CDR3 does not end with the conserved phenylalanine or tryptophan, this likely comes from a read error. The chain employs TRBV4-1 and TRBJ2-7; no reliable D call. The V end lost 0 bases, the J end lost 5 bases, and 11 bases lay between the germline ends. Germline CDR1 MGHRA, CDR2 YSYEKL. The CDR3 runs to 14 residues. The CDR3 here is CASSQESAYHEQYL. The CDR3, as DNA: TGCGCCAGCAGCCAAGAATCAGCTTACCACGAGCAGTACTTA.

CDR3 region: CASSLSLEDQAFF. The CDR3 DNA sequence: TGCGCCAGCAGCTTATCGCTGGAGGACCAAGCTTTCTTT. The chain recombines TRBV5-1 with TRBJ1-1; no definite D call. Germline CDR1 reads SGHRS; CDR2 reads YFSETQ. This CDR3 contains 13 residues. Trimming left V 2 bases short and J 9 bases short, with 14 bases between. The full variable domain, its missing parts supplied by reference TRBV5-1 and TRBJ1-1, is KAGVTQTPRYLIKTRGQQVTLSCSPISGHRSVSWYQQTPGQGLQFLFEYFSETQRNKGNFPGRFSGRQFSNSRSEMNVSTLELGDSALYLCASSLSLEDQAFFGQGTRLTVV.

This clonotype was observed a handful of times. The V and J genes are TRBV6-2 or TRBV6-3 and TRBJ1-5; no clear D. The CDR3 extends over 13 amino acids. V lost 6 bases to trimming and J lost 3 bases, with 9 bases between them. Per the germline V gene, CDR1 is MNHEY and CDR2 is SVGEGT. CDR3 sequence reads: CASRGPNNQPQHF. The DNA for the CDR3 is TGTGCCAGCAGAGGGCCAAACAATCAGCCCCAGCATTTT.